A single TCR beta chain is shown here with its context. These data come from a study of CD8+CD57+ T cells in acquired aplastic anemia. Study-wide context: Sorted CD4+ plus CD8+ cells gave DNA averaging roughly 2.9 ug. Healthy donors yielded around 11 million CD4+ cell reads on average.

The TCR beta profiling, which covered VDJ combination and CDR3 sequence, was carried out using genomic DNA as the template. One entry per CDR3 protein, called by TCRdb with MiXCR from the reads. The repertoire holds approximately 380,000 distinct CDR3 sequences, with roughly 64% as singletons. This CDR3 is built from 14 residues. The germline gives CDR1 SGHKS, CDR2 YYEKEE (reference sequence). Trimming took 4 bases from V and 4 from J, leaving 14 bases between them. The J gene is TRBJ1-2, the V gene TRBV5-5; D remains unclear. This receptor was obtained from a human donor in good health, serving as a control. Material for sequencing was sorted CD4+, CD8+, or CD8+CD57+ T cells (not recorded which) from PBMCs. The CDR3 protein is CASSQFEGLYGYTF. In DNA form, the CDR3 reads TGTGCCAGCAGCCAATTTGAGGGTCTCTATGGCTACACCTTC.